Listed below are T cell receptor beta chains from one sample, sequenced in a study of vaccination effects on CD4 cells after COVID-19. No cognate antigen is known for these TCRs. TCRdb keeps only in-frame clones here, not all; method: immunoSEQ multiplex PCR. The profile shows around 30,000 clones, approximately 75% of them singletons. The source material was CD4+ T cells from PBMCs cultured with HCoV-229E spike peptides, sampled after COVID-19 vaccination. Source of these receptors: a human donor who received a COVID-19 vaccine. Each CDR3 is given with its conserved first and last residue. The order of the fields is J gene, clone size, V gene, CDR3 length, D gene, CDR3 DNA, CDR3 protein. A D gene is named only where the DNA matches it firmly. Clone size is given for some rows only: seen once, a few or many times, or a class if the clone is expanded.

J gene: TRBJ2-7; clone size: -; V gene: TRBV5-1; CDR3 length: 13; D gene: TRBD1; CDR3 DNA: TGCGCCAGCAGCTCGGGACAGGGTAACGAGCAGTACTTC; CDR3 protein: CASSSGQGNEQYF
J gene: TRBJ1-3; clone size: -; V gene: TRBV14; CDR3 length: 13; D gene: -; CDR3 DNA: TGTGCCAGCAGCCAAGGACGGGGAAACACCATATATTTT; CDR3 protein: CASSQGRGNTIYF
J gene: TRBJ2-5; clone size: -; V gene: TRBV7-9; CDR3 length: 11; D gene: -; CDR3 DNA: TGTGCCAGCGTTAGGGAAGAGACCCAGTACTTC; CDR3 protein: CASVREETQYF
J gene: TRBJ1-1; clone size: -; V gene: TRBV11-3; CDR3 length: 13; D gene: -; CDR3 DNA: TGTGCCAGCAGCTTTTACTCGAACACTGAAGCTTTCTTT; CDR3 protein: CASSFYSNTEAFF
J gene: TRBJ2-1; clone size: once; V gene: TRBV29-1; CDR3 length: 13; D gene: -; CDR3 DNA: TGCAGCGTTTTTTCCAGGGGATACAATGAGCAGTTCTTC; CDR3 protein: CSVFSRGYNEQFF
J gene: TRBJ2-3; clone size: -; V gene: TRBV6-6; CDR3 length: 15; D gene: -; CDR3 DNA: TGTGCCAGCAGTTACTCGAGTACAAACACAGATACGCAGTATTTT; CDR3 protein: CASSYSSTNTDTQYF
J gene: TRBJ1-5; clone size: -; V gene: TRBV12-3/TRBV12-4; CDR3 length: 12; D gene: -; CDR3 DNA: TGTGCCAGCAGCGGACCAAATCAGCCCCAGCATTTT; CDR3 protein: CASSGPNQPQHF
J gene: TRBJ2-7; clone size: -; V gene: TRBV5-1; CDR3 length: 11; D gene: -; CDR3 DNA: TGCGCCAGCAGTGAGAACTACGAGCAGTACTTC; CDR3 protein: CASSENYEQYF
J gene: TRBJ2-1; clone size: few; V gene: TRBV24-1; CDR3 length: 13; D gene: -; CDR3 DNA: TGTGCCACCGGAGCCGAGGGCTACAATGAGCAGTTCTTC; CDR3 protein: CATGAEGYNEQFF
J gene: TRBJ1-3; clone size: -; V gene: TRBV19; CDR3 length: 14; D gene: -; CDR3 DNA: TGTGCCAGTAGTATACTGAACTCTGGAAACACCATATATTTT; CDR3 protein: CASSILNSGNTIYF
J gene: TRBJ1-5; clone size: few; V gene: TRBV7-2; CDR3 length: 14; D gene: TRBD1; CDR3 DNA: TGTGCCAGCAGCGTGTGGACAGGCGATCAGCCCCAGCATTTT; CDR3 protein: CASSVWTGDQPQHF
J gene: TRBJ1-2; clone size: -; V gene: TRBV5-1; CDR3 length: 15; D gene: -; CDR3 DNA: TGCGCCAGCAGCTTTGGTGGGGGATTTAACTATGGCTACACCTTC; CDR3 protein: CASSFGGGFNYGYTF
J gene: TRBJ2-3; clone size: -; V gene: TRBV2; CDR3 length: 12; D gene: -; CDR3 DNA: TGTGCCAGCCACCTCGGCACAGATACGCAGTATTTT; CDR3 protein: CASHLGTDTQYF
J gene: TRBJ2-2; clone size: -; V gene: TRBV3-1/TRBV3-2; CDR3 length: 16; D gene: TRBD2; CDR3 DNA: TGTGCCAGCAGCCAAGCGGCTAGCGGGACAACCGGGGAGCTGTTTTTT; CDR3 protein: CASSQAASGTTGELFF
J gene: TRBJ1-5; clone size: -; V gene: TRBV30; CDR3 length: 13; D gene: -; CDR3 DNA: TGTGCCTGGGCCCAGGGTGCGGGTCAGCCCCAGCATTTT; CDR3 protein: CAWAQGAGQPQHF
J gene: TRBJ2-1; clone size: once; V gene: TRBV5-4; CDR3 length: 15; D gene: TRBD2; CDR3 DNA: TGTGCCAGCAGCACCTGGCCTAGCGGGAGTGATGAGCAGTTCTTC; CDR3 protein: CASSTWPSGSDEQFF
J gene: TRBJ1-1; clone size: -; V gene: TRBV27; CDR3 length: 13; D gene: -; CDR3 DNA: TGTGCCAGCTCCGGGGGAATGAACACTGAAGCTTTCTTT; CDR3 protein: CASSGGMNTEAFF
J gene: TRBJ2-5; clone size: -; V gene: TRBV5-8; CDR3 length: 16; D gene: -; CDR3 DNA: TGTGCCAGCAGCTTAAGCCCGGGAGTAGGAGAAGAGACCCAGTACTTC; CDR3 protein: CASSLSPGVGEETQYF
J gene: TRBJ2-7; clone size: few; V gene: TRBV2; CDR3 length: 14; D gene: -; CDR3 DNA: TGTGCCAGCAGTGAGATGGGCAGCTATGGGGAGCAGTACTTC; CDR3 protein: CASSEMGSYGEQYF
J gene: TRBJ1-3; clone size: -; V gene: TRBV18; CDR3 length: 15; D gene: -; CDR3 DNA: TGTGCCAGCTCACCAACAGATGATTCTGGAAACACCATATATTTT; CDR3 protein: CASSPTDDSGNTIYF
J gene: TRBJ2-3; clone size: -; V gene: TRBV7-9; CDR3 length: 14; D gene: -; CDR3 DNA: TGTGCCAGCAGCTTTTCGCTTCGTACCGATACGCAGTATTTT; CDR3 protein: CASSFSLRTDTQYF
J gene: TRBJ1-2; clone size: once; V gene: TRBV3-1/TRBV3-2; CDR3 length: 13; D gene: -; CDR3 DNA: TGTGCCAGCAGCCAAGCAGTGGATTATGGCTACACCTTC; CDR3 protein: CASSQAVDYGYTF
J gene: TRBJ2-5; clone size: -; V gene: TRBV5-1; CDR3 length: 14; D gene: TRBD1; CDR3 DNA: TGCGCCAGCAGCCCGGGACAGGGGCAAGAGACCCAGTACTTC; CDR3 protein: CASSPGQGQETQYF
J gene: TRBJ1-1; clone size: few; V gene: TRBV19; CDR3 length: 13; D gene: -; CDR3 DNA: TGTGCCAGTAGTTTTGAAGGATTTGGTAGGGCTTTCTTT; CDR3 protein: CASSFEGFGRAFF
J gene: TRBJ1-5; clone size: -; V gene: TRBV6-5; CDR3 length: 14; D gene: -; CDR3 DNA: TGTGCCAGCAGTTCTAACTTCTGGACGGGGGCCCAGCATTTT; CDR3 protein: CASSSNFWTGAQHF
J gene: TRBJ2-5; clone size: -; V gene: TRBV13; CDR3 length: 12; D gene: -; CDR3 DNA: TGTGCCAGCAGCTTATTCGGCGAGACCCAGTACTTC; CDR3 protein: CASSLFGETQYF
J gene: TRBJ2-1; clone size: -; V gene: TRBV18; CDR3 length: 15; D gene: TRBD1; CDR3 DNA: TGTGCCAGCTCCCCCGGACAGGGGACCTACAATGAGCAGTTCTTC; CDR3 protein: CASSPGQGTYNEQFF
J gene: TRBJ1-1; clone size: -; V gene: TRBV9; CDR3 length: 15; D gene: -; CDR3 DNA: TGTGCCAGCAGCCTCCCCCCTGATCTAGTGACTGAAGCTTTCTTT; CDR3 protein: CASSLPPDLVTEAFF
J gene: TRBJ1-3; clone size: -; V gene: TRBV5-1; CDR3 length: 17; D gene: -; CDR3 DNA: TGCGCCAGCAGCGCCCTTAACAGTGACCAGACTGGAAACACCATATATTTT; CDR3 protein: CASSALNSDQTGNTIYF
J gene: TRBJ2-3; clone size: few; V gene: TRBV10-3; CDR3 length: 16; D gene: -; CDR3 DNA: TGTGCCATCAGTGGCGGGCAGGGGGGTACCACAGATACGCAGTATTTT; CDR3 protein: CAISGGQGGTTDTQYF
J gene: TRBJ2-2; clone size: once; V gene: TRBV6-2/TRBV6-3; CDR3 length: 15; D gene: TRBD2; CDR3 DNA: TGTGCCAGCAGTTACAGCGGGGAGAACACCGGGGAGCTGTTTTTT; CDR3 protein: CASSYSGENTGELFF